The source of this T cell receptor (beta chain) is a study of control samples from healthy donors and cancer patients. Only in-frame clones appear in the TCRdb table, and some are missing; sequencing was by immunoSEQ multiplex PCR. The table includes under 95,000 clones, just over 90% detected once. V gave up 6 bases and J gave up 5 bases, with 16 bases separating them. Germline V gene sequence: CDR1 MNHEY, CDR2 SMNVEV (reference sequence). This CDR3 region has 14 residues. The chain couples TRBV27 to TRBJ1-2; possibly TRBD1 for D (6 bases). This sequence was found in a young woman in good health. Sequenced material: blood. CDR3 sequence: CASSLQGRQYGYTF. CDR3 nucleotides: TGTGCCAGCAGCCTACAGGGACGGCAGTATGGCTACACCTTC.